The entry below describes one T cell receptor (beta chain). Its target is unknown. The data are from a study of blood T cells in healthy people across ages. Through a sample-barcoded 5' primer and a J-beta primer mix, a second PCR was run for 7 to 11 cycles. One entry per CDR3 protein results from TCRdb running MiXCR on the 5' RACE reads. The sample includes about 780,000 distinct CDR3 sequences, around 24% seen only once; the top ten take 3%. Study observations and caveats: The lack of PBMC sorting stopped any conclusive naive versus antigen-experienced comparison.

The germline CDR1 and CDR2 sequences are DFQATT and SNEGSKA (reference sequence). The CDR3 extends over 16 amino acids. Germline trimming cut 2 bases from V and 10 bases from J; bases unmatched to any gene: 9. These data also featured in a second study, about T cells of mothers and their children.

The chain couples TRBV20-1 to TRBJ1-6; 12 nucleotides align to TRBD1. This sequence originates from a boy younger than 18 in good health. Sequencing was performed on blood. The CDR3 region has the DNA TGCAGTGCTAGAAGCGGGACAGGGGGCTTAGGATCACCCCTCCACTTT. It is translated as CSARSGTGGLGSPLHF.